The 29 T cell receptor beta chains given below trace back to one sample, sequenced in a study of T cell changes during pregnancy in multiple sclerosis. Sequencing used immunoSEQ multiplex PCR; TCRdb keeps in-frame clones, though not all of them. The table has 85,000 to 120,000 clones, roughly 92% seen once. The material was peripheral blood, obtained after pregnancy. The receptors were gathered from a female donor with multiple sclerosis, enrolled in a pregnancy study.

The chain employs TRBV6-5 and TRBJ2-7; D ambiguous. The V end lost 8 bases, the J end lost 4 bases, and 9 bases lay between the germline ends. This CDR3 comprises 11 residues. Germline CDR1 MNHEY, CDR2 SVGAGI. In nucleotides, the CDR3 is TGTGCCAGCCGGTCATTTTACGAGCAGTACTTC. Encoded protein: CASRSFYEQYF.

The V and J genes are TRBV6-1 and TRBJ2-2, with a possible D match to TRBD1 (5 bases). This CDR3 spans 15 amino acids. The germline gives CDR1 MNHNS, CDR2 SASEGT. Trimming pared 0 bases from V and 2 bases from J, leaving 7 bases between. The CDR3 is CASSEARANTGELFF. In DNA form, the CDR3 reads TGTGCCAGCAGTGAAGCCAGGGCCAACACCGGGGAGCTGTTTTTT.

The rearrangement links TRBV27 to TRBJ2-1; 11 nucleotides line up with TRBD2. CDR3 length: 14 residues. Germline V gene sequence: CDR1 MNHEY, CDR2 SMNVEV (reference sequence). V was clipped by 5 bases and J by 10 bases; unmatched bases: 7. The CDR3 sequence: CASSILAGAKEQFF. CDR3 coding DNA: TGTGCCAGCAGTATACTAGCGGGAGCGAAGGAGCAGTTCTTC.

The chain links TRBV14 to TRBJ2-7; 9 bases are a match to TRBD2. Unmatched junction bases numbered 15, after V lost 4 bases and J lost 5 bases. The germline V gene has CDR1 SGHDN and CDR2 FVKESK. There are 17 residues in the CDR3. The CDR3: CASSPLIPGTSWHEQYF. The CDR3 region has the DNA TGTGCCAGCAGCCCCCTAATACCCGGGACTAGCTGGCACGAGCAGTACTTC.

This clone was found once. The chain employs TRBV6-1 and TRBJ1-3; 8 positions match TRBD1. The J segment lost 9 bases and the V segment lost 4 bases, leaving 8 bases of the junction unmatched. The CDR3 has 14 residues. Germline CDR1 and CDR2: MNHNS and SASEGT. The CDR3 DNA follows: TGTGCCAGCAGTGGCGACAGGGGCCACGGCACCATATATTTT. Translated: CASSGDRGHGTIYF.

The DNA of the CDR3 is TGTGCCAGCAGCCGCGACAGGGTCAATCAGCCCCAGCATTTT. This codes for CASSRDRVNQPQHF. The chain combines TRBV5-6 with TRBJ1-5; 7 bases map to TRBD1. The CDR3 extends over 14 amino acids. V shed 4 bases and J 3 bases; nucleotides not matched to a gene: 4. Germline lookup yields CDR1 SGHDT and CDR2 YYEEEE.

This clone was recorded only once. This chain's CDR3 is CATSRDLTGYGYTF. CDR3 bases: TGTGCCACCAGCAGAGATCTTACAGGCTATGGCTACACCTTC. The chain employs TRBV15 and TRBJ1-2; tentatively, D is TRBD1 (5 bases). Germline CDR1 and CDR2: LNHNV and YYDKDF (reference sequence). The V gene lost 0 bases and the J gene lost 4 bases, with 9 bases spanning the gap. This CDR3 is 14 amino acids long.

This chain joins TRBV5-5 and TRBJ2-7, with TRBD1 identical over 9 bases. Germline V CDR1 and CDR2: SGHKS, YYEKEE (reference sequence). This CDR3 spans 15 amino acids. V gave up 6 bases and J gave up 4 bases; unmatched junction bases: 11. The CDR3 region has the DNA TGTGCCAGCATCATCTCCGGGACAGGGATTTACGAGCAGTACTTC. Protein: CASIISGTGIYEQYF.

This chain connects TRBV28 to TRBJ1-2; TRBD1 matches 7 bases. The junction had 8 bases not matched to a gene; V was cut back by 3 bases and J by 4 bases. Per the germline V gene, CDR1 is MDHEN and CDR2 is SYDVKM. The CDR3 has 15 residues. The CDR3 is CASSLSRGQLYGYTF. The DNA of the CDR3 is TGTGCCAGCAGTTTGTCCCGGGGACAGCTCTATGGCTACACCTTC.

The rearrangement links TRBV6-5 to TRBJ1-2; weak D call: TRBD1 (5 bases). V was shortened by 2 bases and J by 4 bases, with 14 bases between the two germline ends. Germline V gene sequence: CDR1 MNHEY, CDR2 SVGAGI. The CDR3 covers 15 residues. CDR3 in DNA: TGTGCCAGCAGTTACGGAAAGGGGCAGATCTATGGCTACACCTTC. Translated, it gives CASSYGKGQIYGYTF.

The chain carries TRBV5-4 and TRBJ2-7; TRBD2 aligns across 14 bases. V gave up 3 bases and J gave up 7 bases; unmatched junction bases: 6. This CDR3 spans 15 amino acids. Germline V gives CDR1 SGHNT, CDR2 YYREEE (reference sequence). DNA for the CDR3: TGTGCCAGCAGCTCGACTAGCGGGAGGGCCGGGGAGCAGTACTTC. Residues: CASSSTSGRAGEQYF. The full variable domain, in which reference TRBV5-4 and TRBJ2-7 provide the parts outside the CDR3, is ETGVTQSPTHLIKTRGQQVTLRCSSQSGHNTVSWYQQALGQGPQFIFQYYREEENGRGNFPPRFSGLQFPNYSSELNVNALELDDSALYLCASSSTSGRAGEQYFGPGTRLTVT.

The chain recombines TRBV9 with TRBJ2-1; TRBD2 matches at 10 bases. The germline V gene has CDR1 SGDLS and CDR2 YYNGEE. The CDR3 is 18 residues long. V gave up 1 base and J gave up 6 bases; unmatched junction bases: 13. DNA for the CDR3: TGTGCCAGCAGCGTATCACTCGCTAGCGGGAGCCTAGGCAATGAGCAGTTCTTC. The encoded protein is CASSVSLASGSLGNEQFF.

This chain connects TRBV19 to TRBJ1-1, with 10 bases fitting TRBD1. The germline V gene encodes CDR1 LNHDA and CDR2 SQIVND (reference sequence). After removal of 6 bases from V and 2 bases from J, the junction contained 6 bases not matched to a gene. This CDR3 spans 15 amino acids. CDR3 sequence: CASRFGTGVNTEAFF. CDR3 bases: TGTGCCAGTAGATTCGGGACAGGGGTTAACACTGAAGCTTTCTTT.

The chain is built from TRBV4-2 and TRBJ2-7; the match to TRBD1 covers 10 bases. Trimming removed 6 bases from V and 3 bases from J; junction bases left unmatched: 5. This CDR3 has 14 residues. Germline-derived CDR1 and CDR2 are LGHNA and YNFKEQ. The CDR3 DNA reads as TGTGCCAGCAGTCCGGGACAGGGGTTCTACGAGCAGTACTTC. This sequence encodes CASSPGQGFYEQYF.

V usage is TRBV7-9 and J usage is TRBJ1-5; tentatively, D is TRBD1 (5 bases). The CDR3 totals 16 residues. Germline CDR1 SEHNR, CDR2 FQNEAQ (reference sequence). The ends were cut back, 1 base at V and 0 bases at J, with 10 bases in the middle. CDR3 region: CASSLGTGDSNQPQHF. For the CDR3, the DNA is TGTGCCAGCAGCTTAGGTACAGGAGATAGCAATCAGCCCCAGCATTTT.

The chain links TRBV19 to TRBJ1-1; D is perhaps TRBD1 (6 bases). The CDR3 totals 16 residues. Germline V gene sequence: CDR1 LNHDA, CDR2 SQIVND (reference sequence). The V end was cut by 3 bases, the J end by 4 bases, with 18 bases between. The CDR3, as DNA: TGTGCCAGTAGTATGCGGGCAGGGGCATCGGGCACTGAAGCTTTCTTT. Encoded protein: CASSMRAGASGTEAFF.

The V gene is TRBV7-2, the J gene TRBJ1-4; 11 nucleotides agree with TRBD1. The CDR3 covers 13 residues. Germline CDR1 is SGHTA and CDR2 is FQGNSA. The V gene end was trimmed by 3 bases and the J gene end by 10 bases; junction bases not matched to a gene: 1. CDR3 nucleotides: TGTGCCAGCAGCTTTGGGACAGGGGGAAAACTGTTTTTT. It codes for CASSFGTGGKLFF.

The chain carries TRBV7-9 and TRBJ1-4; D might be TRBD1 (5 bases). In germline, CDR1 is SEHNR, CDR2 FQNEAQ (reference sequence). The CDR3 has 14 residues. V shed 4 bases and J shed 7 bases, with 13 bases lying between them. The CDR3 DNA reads TGTGCCAGCAGCTCTAGGGGAGGACGTGAAAAACTGTTTTTT. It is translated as CASSSRGGREKLFF.

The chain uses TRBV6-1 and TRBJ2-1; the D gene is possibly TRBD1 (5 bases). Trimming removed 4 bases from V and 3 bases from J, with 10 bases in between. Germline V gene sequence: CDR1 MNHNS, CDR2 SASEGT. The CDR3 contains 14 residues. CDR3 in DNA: TGTGCCAGCAGTGGTCCAGGGCTCTACAATGAGCAGTTCTTC. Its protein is CASSGPGLYNEQFF.

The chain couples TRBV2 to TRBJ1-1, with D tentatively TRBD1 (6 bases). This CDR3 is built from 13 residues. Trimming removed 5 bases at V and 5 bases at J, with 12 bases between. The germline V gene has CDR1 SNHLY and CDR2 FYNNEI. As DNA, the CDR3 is TGTGCCAGCAGTCGGGGGGGGCAGACTGAAGCTTTCTTT. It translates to CASSRGGQTEAFF.

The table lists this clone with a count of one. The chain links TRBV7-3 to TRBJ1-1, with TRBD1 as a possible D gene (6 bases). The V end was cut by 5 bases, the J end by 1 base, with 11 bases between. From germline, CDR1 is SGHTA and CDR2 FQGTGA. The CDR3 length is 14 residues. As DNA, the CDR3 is TGTGCCAGCAGCCCCGGGGGGGCGAACACTGAAGCTTTCTTT. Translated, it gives CASSPGGANTEAFF.

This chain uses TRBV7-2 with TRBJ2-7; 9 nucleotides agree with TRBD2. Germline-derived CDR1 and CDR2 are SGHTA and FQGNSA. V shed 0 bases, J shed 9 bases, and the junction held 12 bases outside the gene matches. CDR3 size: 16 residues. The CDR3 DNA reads TGTGCCAGCAGCTTAGCTCCCGGGACTAGCCATGGGGGGCAGTACTTC. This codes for CASSLAPGTSHGGQYF.

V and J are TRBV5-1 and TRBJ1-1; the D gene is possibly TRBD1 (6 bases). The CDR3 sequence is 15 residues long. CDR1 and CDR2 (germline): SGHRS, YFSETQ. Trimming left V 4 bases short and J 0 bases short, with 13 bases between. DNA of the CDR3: TGCGCCAGCAGCAGCCGGGGGGGCATGAACACTGAAGCTTTCTTT. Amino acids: CASSSRGGMNTEAFF.

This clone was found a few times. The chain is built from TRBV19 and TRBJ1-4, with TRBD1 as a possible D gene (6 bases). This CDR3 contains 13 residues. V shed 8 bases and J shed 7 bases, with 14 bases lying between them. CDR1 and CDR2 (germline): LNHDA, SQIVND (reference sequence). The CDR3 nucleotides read TGTGCCAGTTCAAACCGGGGGGCTGAAAAACTGTTTTTT. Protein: CASSNRGAEKLFF.

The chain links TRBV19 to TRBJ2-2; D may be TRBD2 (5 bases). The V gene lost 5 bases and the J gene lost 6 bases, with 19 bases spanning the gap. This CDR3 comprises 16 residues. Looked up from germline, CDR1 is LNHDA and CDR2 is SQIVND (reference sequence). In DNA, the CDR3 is TGTGCCAGTAGTCAATTGCGGCGGGTTGGGGCCGGGGAGCTGTTTTTT. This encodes CASSQLRRVGAGELFF. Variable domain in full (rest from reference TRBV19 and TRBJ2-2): DGGITQSPKYLFRKEGQNVTLSCEQNLNHDAMYWYRQDPGQGLRLIYYSQIVNDFQKGDIAEGYSVSREKKESFPLTVTSAQKNPTAFYLCASSQLRRVGAGELFFGEGSRLTVL.

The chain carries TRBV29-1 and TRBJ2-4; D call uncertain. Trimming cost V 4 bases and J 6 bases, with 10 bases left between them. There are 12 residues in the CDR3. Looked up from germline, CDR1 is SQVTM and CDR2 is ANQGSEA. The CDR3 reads CSVVGSLNIQYF. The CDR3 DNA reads TGCAGCGTTGTGGGCAGTTTAAACATTCAGTACTTC.

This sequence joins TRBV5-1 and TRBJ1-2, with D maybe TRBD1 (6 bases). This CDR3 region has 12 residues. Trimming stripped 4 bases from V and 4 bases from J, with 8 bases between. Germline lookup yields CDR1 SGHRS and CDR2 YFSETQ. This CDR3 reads CASSEDSYGYTF. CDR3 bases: TGCGCCAGCAGCGAGGACAGCTATGGCTACACCTTC.

In nucleotides, the CDR3 is TGTGCCAGCAGCCCAAGTCCAGGGGGAGGTGATGAAGCTTTCTTT. Its translation: CASSPSPGGGDEAFF. The chain has TRBV7-6 and TRBJ1-1; 7 bases are a match to TRBD1. With V trimmed by 5 bases and J by 7 bases, 13 bases remained unmatched. Germline loops: CDR1 SGHVS, CDR2 FNYEAQ. The CDR3 is 15 residues long.

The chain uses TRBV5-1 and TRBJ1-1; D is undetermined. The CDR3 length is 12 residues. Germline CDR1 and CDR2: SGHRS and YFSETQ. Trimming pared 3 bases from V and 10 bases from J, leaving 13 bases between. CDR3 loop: CASSSDSEGAFF. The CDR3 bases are TGCGCCAGCAGCTCAGATTCGGAGGGAGCTTTCTTT.